This record concerns one TCR beta chain sequence. Only a few counts were recorded for this clonotype. Its antigen is still unknown. Base-call qualities are not available, and no considerably larger clone is one nucleotide away. This sample stems from a study of identical twins listed by TCRdb under 2016. In terms of the full investigation: To test whether fetal clonotypes persist, the study used deep sequencing on TCR alpha and beta repertoires from monozygotic twins, unrelated adults of various ages, and cord blood. Replicate twin experiments were performed at different times using different library preparation protocols to rule out contamination. Broad study findings and their caveats: In beta out-of-frame sequences, excess twin sharing was weaker, because having fewer shared sequences lowered the signal-to-noise ratio. Invariant T cells such as MAIT and iNKT could partly confound zero-insertion analyses, though diverse VJ usage argued against this for most clonotypes. Compared with coincidental sharing between unrelated individuals, out-of-frame TCR alpha sequences shared between twins showed an excess of sequences with low generation probability. Because the same donors could not be followed over many years, the conclusions depended on cross-sectional statistical analysis. In monozygotic twins, recombination models systematically underestimated out-of-frame TCR alpha sharing, but the models matched the sharing seen between unrelated individuals. Abundant cord blood beta clonotypes had fewer insertions, young adult naive repertoires showed a similar but weaker trend, and memory repertoires showed no such trend.

Every donor in the study was a healthy Caucasian. The twin cohort comprised three pairs of female monozygotic twins, all aged roughly 18 to 30 years. The RNA used for TCR libraries was isolated from peripheral blood mononuclear cells. Including cysteine and phenylalanine, the CDR3 has 15 amino acids. Just the 45-base CDR3 DNA is kept, in frame starting at base 1. The germline V and J ends show losses of 2 bases and 4 bases respectively, and no gene match explains 5 bases of the junction. The germline V gene encodes CDR1 MNHEY and CDR2 SVGAGI. The protocol used for the library was 5' RACE. Reads for this sample came from an Illumina HiSeq 2000. A universal primer binding site was introduced by template switching, and a unique molecular identifier was present in the final cDNA, enabling accurate counting of TCR cDNA molecules. First-strand cDNA for TCR alpha and beta chains was synthesized from specific primers in the conserved constant-segment region. To control for contamination, every cDNA library was double barcoded, receiving both a SMART-Mk sample barcode and Illumina barcodes. TruSeq adapter sequences along with Illumina sample barcodes were introduced in two successive PCR steps. Sequencing of the TCR alpha and beta cDNA libraries was done on the Illumina HiSeq platform using custom primers. Concerning the study's data processing: Raw reads were processed with MiGEC to extract unique molecular identifiers, and MiXCR was used to determine CDR3 positions. For each individual, recombination models were inferred using an EM algorithm with the repgenHMM and IGoR tools. The tcR package in R was used for shared clonotype analysis, with sharing normalized by the product of cloneset sizes. To study raw recombination free of thymic and clonal selection effects, out-of-frame nonproductive sequences were analyzed. TCRdb ran its own pipeline on the public reads, namely fastp trimming at Q25 and MiXCR clone calling, and kept in-frame beta chains. All rows with the same CDR3 protein become a single entry with the most common DNA and genes. The V and J calls shown here were made by TCRdb, not taken from the authors' results. The sample table contains 650,000 to 800,000 distinct CDR3 sequences; only one count was recorded for over 8.5% of them. The ten largest clonotypes hold 0.75% to 1% of the sample.

These same records also appear under a second study, on yellow fever vaccine responses in identical twins. The second source states: The T cell response to vaccination in identical twins was reported by the authors to appear partly convergent and partly personalized. In identical twins, the study followed T cell clones that responded to the vaccine with precision.

Sequencing was done on a sample of PBMCs. The rearrangement combines TRBV6-5 with TRBJ2-3; 8 junctional bases match TRBD1. The receptor's source is a young woman in good health. For the CDR3, the sequence is CASSYRRQGSDTQYF. The base sequence is TGTGCCAGCAGTTACCGAAGACAGGGGTCAGATACGCAGTATTTT.